The 5 T cell receptor beta chains presented below share a single source sample, sequenced in a study of blood T cell repertoires in COVID-19 (dated by TCRdb to the early 2020s). The library was made by the immunoSEQ multiplex PCR assay. TCRdb retrieved this table from immuneACCESS and kept in-frame rearrangements only. Not all clones are present; in checked studies, unresolved V genes account for under half, and no reason is known for the remainder. Here the sample has 150,000 to 200,000 clones; 70% to 85% occur a single time. Of the sample, approximately 12% is held by the ten largest clones. The sample was PBMCs or T cells enriched from blood (not recorded which). These receptors were taken from a middle-aged man who had recovered from COVID-19.

This clone was found once. This chain uses TRBV4-2 with TRBJ2-1; the match to TRBD1 covers 12 bases. The V segment lost 4 bases and the J segment 4 bases; nucleotides outside the gene matches: 17. Germline-derived CDR1 and CDR2 are LGHNA and YNFKEQ. The CDR3 has 20 residues. CDR3 nucleotide sequence: TGTGCCAGCAGCCGCCAAACGGGACAGGGGGCACCTGGGACTTACAATGAGCAGTTCTTC. As protein: CASSRQTGQGAPGTYNEQFF.

The CDR3, as DNA: TGTGCCAGCAGTTTCTCTGCGTCCTGGAGGAATGAGCAGTTCTTC. Translating it yields CASSFSASWRNEQFF. V and J are TRBV28 and TRBJ2-1; TRBD2 is a possible D gene (5 bases). The V end lost 3 bases, the J end lost 7 bases, and 16 bases lay between the germline ends. Germline assignment: CDR1 MDHEN and CDR2 SYDVKM. The CDR3 is made up of 15 amino acids. Supplemented by reference TRBV28 and TRBJ2-1, the full variable domain reads DVKVTQSSRYLVKRTGEKVFLECVQDMDHENMFWYRQDPGLGLRLIYFSYDVKMKEKGDIPEGYSVSREKKERFSLILESASTNQTSMYLCASSFSASWRNEQFFGPGTRLTVL.

The gene calls are TRBV9 and TRBJ1-3; D unclear. The V and J ends lost 0 bases and 4 bases respectively, with 14 bases between them. Germline lookup yields CDR1 SGDLS and CDR2 YYNGEE. This CDR3 has 16 amino acids. The CDR3 sequence is CASSVGEARSGNTIYF. CDR3 sequence (DNA): TGTGCCAGCAGCGTAGGGGAGGCGAGGTCCGGAAACACCATATATTTT. Full variable domain (missing parts from reference TRBV9 and TRBJ1-3): DSGVTQTPKHLITATGQRVTLRCSPRSGDLSVYWYQQSLDQGLQFLIQYYNGEERAKGNILERFSAQQFPDLHSELNLSSLELGDSALYFCASSVGEARSGNTIYFGEGSWLTVV.

V and J are TRBV19 and TRBJ2-5; 8 nucleotides agree with TRBD1. V trimming: 4 bases; J trimming: 9 bases; junction bases outside the gene matches: 13. This CDR3 comprises 15 residues. From germline, CDR1 is LNHDA and CDR2 SQIVND (reference sequence). The CDR3 region has the DNA TGTGCCAGTAGTACCGGGACAGGACCCTTCGCAGCCCAGTACTTC. Protein: CASSTGTGPFAAQYF. The variable domain in full, with the rest retrieved from reference TRBV19 and TRBJ2-5, is DGGITQSPKYLFRKEGQNVTLSCEQNLNHDAMYWYRQDPGQGLRLIYYSQIVNDFQKGDIAEGYSVSREKKESFPLTVTSAQKNPTAFYLCASSTGTGPFAAQYFGPGTRLLVL.

The CDR3 coding sequence is TGTGCCAGCAGGGCCGCCGGAAATTTTCGGGGCGAGCAGTACTTC. Encoded protein: CASRAAGNFRGEQYF. The chain links TRBV2 to TRBJ2-7; possibly TRBD2 for D (5 bases). Trimming removed 6 bases from V and 6 bases from J, with 21 bases in between. This CDR3 has 15 amino acids. Germline CDR1 is SNHLY and CDR2 is FYNNEI.